Below, 19 T cell receptor beta chains from the same sample are listed, as sequenced in a study of T cell responses to AZD1222 COVID-19 vaccine. This table comes from immunoSEQ multiplex PCR, and its TCRdb copy is limited to in-frame clones, with some not included. Among about 190,000 clones listed, roughly 93% were seen once. The sample here was peripheral blood, taken on day 0 of AZD1222 vaccination. The receptor source for this set is an adult in good health.

The chain uses TRBV6-5 and TRBJ2-7, with D unresolved. Germline V CDR1 and CDR2: MNHEY, SVGAGI. There are 14 residues in the CDR3. Trimming took 5 bases from V and 1 from J, leaving 12 bases between them. The CDR3 DNA follows: TGTGCCAGCAGTCTATCCGGGCTATCCTACGAGCAGTACTTC. Protein sequence: CASSLSGLSYEQYF.

The genes are TRBV18 and TRBJ1-1, with D perhaps matching TRBD1 (5 bases). From germline, CDR1 is KGHSH and CDR2 LQKENI. V shed 4 bases and J shed 3 bases, with 18 bases lying between them. This CDR3 comprises 16 residues. The CDR3 coding sequence is TGTGCCAGCTCACTTACGGCTCAGGGAATAGACACTGAAGCTTTCTTT. It is translated as CASSLTAQGIDTEAFF.

This rearrangement joins TRBV7-2 to TRBJ2-1; TRBD2 aligns across 11 bases. CDR3 size: 16 residues. J gave up 5 bases and V 1 base, and 4 bases lay outside the gene matches. The germline V gene encodes CDR1 SGHTA and CDR2 FQGNSA. The CDR3 spells CASSLGVAGGHNEQFF. CDR3 sequence (DNA): TGTGCCAGCAGCTTAGGGGTAGCGGGGGGGCACAATGAGCAGTTCTTC. Combining the CDR3 with reference TRBV7-2 and TRBJ2-1 gives the whole variable domain GAGVSQSPSNKVTEKGKDVELRCDPISGHTALYWYRQSLGQGLEFLIYFQGNSAPDKSGLPSDRFSAERTGGSVSTLTIQRTQQEDSAVYLCASSLGVAGGHNEQFFGPGTRLTVL.

The V call is TRBV9, the J call TRBJ1-2; 8 bases line up with TRBD1. V lost 0 bases and J lost 6; bases outside the gene matches: 10. The CDR3 is 16 amino acids. Germline V lookup: CDR1 SGDLS, CDR2 YYNGEE. The CDR3 reads CASSVATAGGRDGYTF. The CDR3 bases are TGTGCCAGCAGCGTAGCTACCGCAGGGGGCAGGGATGGCTACACCTTC. Using reference TRBV9 and TRBJ1-2 for the parts outside the CDR3, the full variable domain is DSGVTQTPKHLITATGQRVTLRCSPRSGDLSVYWYQQSLDQGLQFLIQYYNGEERAKGNILERFSAQQFPDLHSELNLSSLELGDSALYFCASSVATAGGRDGYTFGSGTRLTVV.

The J gene is TRBJ2-1, the V gene TRBV25-1, with D hard to call. This CDR3 has 11 amino acids. V lost 5 bases, J lost 9 bases, and 8 bases lay in between. The germline V gene has CDR1 MGHDK and CDR2 SYGVNS. The chain's CDR3 is CASSRASEQFF. The CDR3 coding sequence is TGTGCCAGCAGTCGGGCCTCTGAGCAGTTCTTC.

The V gene is TRBV5-1, the J gene TRBJ2-7; 15 positions agree with TRBD2. Trimming cost V 4 bases and J 0 bases; bases outside gene matches: 8. Germline CDR1 is SGHRS and CDR2 is YFSETQ. The CDR3 covers 18 residues. The CDR3 sequence: CASSGGLAGGPSSYEQYF. DNA for the CDR3: TGCGCCAGCAGCGGGGGACTAGCGGGAGGCCCCTCCTCCTACGAGCAGTACTTC.

J is TRBJ2-7 and V is TRBV2; D gene uncertain. Trimming cost V 6 bases and J 3 bases, with 9 bases left between them. Per the germline V gene, CDR1 is SNHLY and CDR2 is FYNNEI. The CDR3 consists of 12 residues. CDR3 region: CASSFQDYEQYF. In DNA, the CDR3 is TGTGCCAGCAGCTTTCAGGACTACGAGCAGTACTTC.

The rearrangement uses TRBV5-4 and TRBJ2-7; D might be TRBD2 (6 bases). Germline-derived CDR1 and CDR2 are SGHNT and YYREEE (reference sequence). The CDR3 has 14 residues. Trimming removed 4 bases from V and 5 bases from J, with 16 bases in between. The CDR3 DNA sequence: TGTGCCAGCAGCCCCGGGGGAGGATGGAACGAGCAGTACTTC. This encodes CASSPGGGWNEQYF. Full variable domain (missing parts from reference TRBV5-4 and TRBJ2-7): ETGVTQSPTHLIKTRGQQVTLRCSSQSGHNTVSWYQQALGQGPQFIFQYYREEENGRGNFPPRFSGLQFPNYSSELNVNALELDDSALYLCASSPGGGWNEQYFGPGTRLTVT.

This clone was observed a single time. The chain recombines TRBV25-1 with TRBJ1-5; D ambiguous. Trimming took off 4 bases at V and 7 bases at J, with 11 bases between the two ends. The CDR3 extends over 13 amino acids. Germline CDR1 is MGHDK and CDR2 is SYGVNS. The CDR3 spells CASSAVGLQPQHF. CDR3 nucleotides: TGTGCCAGCAGTGCGGTCGGTTTGCAGCCCCAGCATTTT. The full variable domain, rest sourced from reference TRBV25-1 and TRBJ1-5, is EADIYQTPRYLVIGTGKKITLECSQTMGHDKMYWYQQDPGMELHLIHYSYGVNSTEKGDLSSESTVSRIRTEHFPLTLESARPSHTSQYLCASSAVGLQPQHFGDGTRLSIL.

Worth noting for this clone: Within the sample, other DNA sequences also encode this same CDR3. The chain links TRBV3-1 (or the pseudogene TRBV3-2) to TRBJ1-4; D is unclear. Trimming cost V 1 base and J 0 bases, with 0 bases left between them. The germline CDR1 and CDR2 sequences are LGHDT and YNNKEL (reference sequence). The CDR3 spans 13 residues. CDR3 sequence: CASSQATNEKLFF. CDR3 nucleotide sequence: TGTGCCAGCAGCCAAGCAACTAATGAAAAACTGTTTTTT.

The chain employs TRBV29-1 and TRBJ1-2; 9 bases match TRBD1. CDR1 is SQVTM, CDR2 ANQGSEA, per germline. This CDR3 has 15 residues. The ends lost 1 base at V and 1 base at J; junction bases unmatched: 4. The CDR3 region is CSVEGGTGYNYGYTF. CDR3 nucleotide sequence: TGCAGCGTTGAAGGGGGGACAGGGTATAACTATGGCTACACCTTC.

The chain is built from TRBV6-5 and TRBJ1-1; D not resolved. Deletions cut 0 bases from V and 6 bases from J, with 17 bases between. CDR1 MNHEY and CDR2 SVGAGI come from the germline V gene. The CDR3 spans 16 residues. CDR3 loop: CASSYSASQLLPEAFF. The DNA of the CDR3 is TGTGCCAGCAGTTACTCGGCCAGCCAGCTTCTCCCTGAAGCTTTCTTT.

The chain joins TRBV28 to TRBJ1-1; 7 nucleotides align to TRBD1. The trim removed 4 bases at V and 1 base at J, leaving 9 bases unmatched. The CDR3 totals 16 residues. CDR1 and CDR2 from the germline V gene are MDHEN and SYDVKM. CDR3 residues: CASSSHRGGGNTEAFF. The CDR3 region has the DNA TGTGCCAGCAGTTCACACAGGGGAGGGGGGAACACTGAAGCTTTCTTT. The full variable domain, completed using reference TRBV28 and TRBJ1-1, is DVKVTQSSRYLVKRTGEKVFLECVQDMDHENMFWYRQDPGLGLRLIYFSYDVKMKEKGDIPEGYSVSREKKERFSLILESASTNQTSMYLCASSSHRGGGNTEAFFGQGTRLTVV.

The V gene is TRBV15, the J gene TRBJ2-3; TRBD1 is a possible D gene (6 bases). Germline assignment: CDR1 LNHNV and CDR2 YYDKDF (reference sequence). V lost 2 bases and J lost 7, with 16 bases in between. This CDR3 has 15 residues. Here the CDR3 reads CATSRYGQRLNTQYF. The CDR3 region has the DNA TGTGCCACCAGCAGATACGGACAGAGGTTGAATACGCAGTATTTT. The complete variable domain, with remaining parts taken from reference TRBV15 and TRBJ2-3, reads DAMVIQNPRYQVTQFGKPVTLSCSQTLNHNVMYWYQQKSSQAPKLLFHYYDKDFNNEADTPDNFQSRRPNTSFCFLDIRSPGLGDTAMYLCATSRYGQRLNTQYFGPGTRLTVL.

The J gene is TRBJ2-7, the V gene TRBV4-3, with D possibly TRBD2 on 5 matching bases. CDR3 length equals 15 residues. CDR1 and CDR2 (germline): LGHNA, YSLEER. The germline V and J ends were trimmed by 1 base and 1 base, with 11 bases remaining between them. The CDR3 region is CASSQGKRGSYEQYF. The DNA of the CDR3 is TGCGCCAGCAGCCAAGGTAAACGGGGATCCTACGAGCAGTACTTC.

The chain employs TRBV19 and TRBJ2-2; 8 bases line up with TRBD1. This CDR3 has 16 amino acids. Germline V gives CDR1 LNHDA, CDR2 SQIVND (reference sequence). V was pared by 5 bases and J by 5 bases, with 10 bases of the junction left unmatched. CDR3 residues: CASSSSWDRYTGELFF. DNA for the CDR3: TGTGCCAGTAGTTCGTCGTGGGACAGGTATACCGGGGAGCTGTTTTTT.

The J gene is TRBJ2-2, the V gene TRBV10-3; 7 bases line up with TRBD1. The junction had 14 bases not matched to a gene; V was cut back by 4 bases and J by 0 bases. CDR3 length equals 19 residues. Germline CDR1 is ENHRY and CDR2 is SYGVKD. CDR3 DNA: TGTGCCATCAGTGCAGGGTCTGTCCCAGGGGGAGCGAACACCGGGGAGCTGTTTTTT. It translates to CAISAGSVPGGANTGELFF.

The CDR3 loop reads CASSRGFSGNTIYF. In nucleotides, the CDR3 is TGTGCCAGTAGTCGAGGTTTCTCTGGAAACACCATATATTTT. The chain recombines TRBV19 with TRBJ1-3, with unresolved D. The V end lost 5 bases, the J end lost 0 bases, and 8 bases lay between the germline ends. This CDR3 contains 14 residues. Germline V CDR1 and CDR2: LNHDA, SQIVND (reference sequence).

The rearrangement uses TRBV6-2 or TRBV6-3 and TRBJ2-2; 7 bases agree with TRBD1. This CDR3 spans 15 amino acids. The germline V gene encodes CDR1 MNHEY and CDR2 SVGEGT. V trimming: 2 bases; J trimming: 5 bases; junction bases outside the gene matches: 5. CDR3 sequence: CASSYRGLSTGELFF. The CDR3 DNA reads TGTGCCAGCAGTTACAGGGGGCTATCAACCGGGGAGCTGTTTTTT.